These T cell receptor beta chains were read from a single sample in a study of control samples from healthy donors and cancer patients. The assay was immunoSEQ multiplex PCR, and TCRdb's table has in-frame clones only and misses some. The table has 180,000 or so clones, 80% to 95% seen once. Source material: blood. The receptors originated from an older woman in good health. Each CDR3 is given with its conserved first and last residue. A D gene is named only where the DNA matches it firmly.

TRBJ2-5 | NA | TRBV11-1 | TGTGCCAGCAGCTTCCTGGGCGAAGAGACCCAGTACTTC | CASSFLGEETQYF
TRBJ2-5 | NA | TRBV2 | TGTGCCAGCAAAGGGGACGAACAAGAGACCCAGTACTTC | CASKGDEQETQYF
TRBJ1-1 | NA | TRBV9 | TGTGCCAGCAGCCCGAGATGGGGGGTGACTGAAGCTTTCTTT | CASSPRWGVTEAFF
TRBJ2-2 | NA | TRBV6-5 | TGTGCCAGCAGCCGCGACACGGCGAACACCGGGGAGCTGTTTTTT | CASSRDTANTGELFF
TRBJ1-1 | NA | TRBV6-5 | TGTGCCGGCGGGTCGACAGCTTCGAACACTGAAGCTTTCTTT | CAGGSTASNTEAFF
TRBJ1-5 | TRBD1 | TRBV5-1 | TGCGCCAGCAGCTTGGGGACAGGTAATCAGCCCCAGCATTTT | CASSLGTGNQPQHF
TRBJ1-1 | NA | TRBV2 | TGTGCCAGCAGTGATGAGACGCCCGGGACGGCGAACACTGAAGCTTTCTTT | CASSDETPGTANTEAFF
TRBJ1-2 | NA | TRBV5-1 | TGCGCCAGCAGCTTAGAAGGGGCTAAGAACTATGGCTACACCTTC | CASSLEGAKNYGYTF
TRBJ2-5 | NA | TRBV7-2 | TGTGCCAGCAGCTTAGCTGGTCGAGTCGGGGAGACCCAGTACTTC | CASSLAGRVGETQYF
TRBJ1-4 | TRBD1 | TRBV5-5 | TGTGCCAGCAGCCAGACAGGGACTAATGAAAAACTGTTTTTT | CASSQTGTNEKLFF
TRBJ1-1 | NA | TRBV27 | TGTGCCAGCAGTTCCTGGGCCCCGCCGACCACTGAAGCTTTCTTT | CASSSWAPPTTEAFF
TRBJ2-7 | NA | TRBV6-5 | TGTGCCAGCAGTTACGGTAAAACTGGGAGCTACGAGCAGTACTTC | CASSYGKTGSYEQYF
TRBJ1-2 | NA | TRBV4-3 | TGCGCCAGCAGCCAAGATCGGGGGTTCAACTATGGCTACACCTTC | CASSQDRGFNYGYTF
TRBJ1-5 | TRBD1 | TRBV2 | TGTGCCAGCAGGGGACAGGGAGGTCAGCCCCAGCATTTT | CASRGQGGQPQHF
TRBJ2-1 | NA | TRBV4-1 | TGCGCCAGCAGCCAAGACCGGGGGGCGTATGAGCAGTTCTTC | CASSQDRGAYEQFF
TRBJ2-7 | TRBD1 | TRBV29-1 | TGCAGCGTGGCCGGGACAGGGGACGAGCAGTACTTC | CSVAGTGDEQYF
TRBJ1-2 | NA | TRBV6-6 | TGTGCCAGCAGTGATTCCACAGTAAACTATGGCTACACCTTC | CASSDSTVNYGYTF
TRBJ2-7 | NA | TRBV14 | TGTGCCAGCAGCCGGAACAGGGACTCCTACGAGCAGTACTTC | CASSRNRDSYEQYF
TRBJ1-2 | NA | TRBV6-5 | TGTGCCAGCAGTAGACAGGCGGAGGCTAACTATGGCTACACCTTC | CASSRQAEANYGYTF